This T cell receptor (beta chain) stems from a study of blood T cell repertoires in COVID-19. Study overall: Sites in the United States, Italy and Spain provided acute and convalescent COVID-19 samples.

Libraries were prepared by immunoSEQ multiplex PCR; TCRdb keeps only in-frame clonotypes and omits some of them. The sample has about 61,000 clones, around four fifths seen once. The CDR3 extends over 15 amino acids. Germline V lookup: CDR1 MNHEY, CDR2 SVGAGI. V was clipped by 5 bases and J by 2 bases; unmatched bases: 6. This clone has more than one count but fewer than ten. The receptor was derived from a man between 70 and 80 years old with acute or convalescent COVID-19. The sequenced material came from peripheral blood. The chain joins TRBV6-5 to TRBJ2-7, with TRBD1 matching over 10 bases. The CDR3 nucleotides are TGTGCCAGCAGTCCGATGGGACAGGGGACCTACGAGCAGTACTTC. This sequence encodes CASSPMGQGTYEQYF.